The 5 T cell receptor beta chains below come from one sample, sequenced in a study of T-cell reconstitution after alpha-beta-depleted transplantation in children. Preparing the TCRbeta library involved the use of unique molecular identifiers. TCRdb fed the PCR reads into MiXCR, producing one record per CDR3 protein. Counted here are about 980,000 distinct CDR3 sequences, around 30% occurring once; the ten biggest clones make up more than 25%. This specimen was PBMCs, mostly from graft donor cells, taken 360 days after TCRalphabeta/CD19-depleted stem cell transplant. These TCRs come from a boy under three years old who had a stem cell transplant for SCID, so the T cells may come from the graft donor.

This clonotype was picked up many times. The chain is built from TRBV27 and TRBJ2-3, with 7 bases fitting TRBD1. J was trimmed by 4 bases and V by 5 bases; bases with no gene match: 3. Germline CDR1 and CDR2: MNHEY and SMNVEV (reference sequence). The CDR3 is 13 residues long. Written as DNA, the CDR3 is TGTGCCAGCAGTCGAGGGGGCCCAGATACGCAGTATTTT. This translates into CASSRGGPDTQYF.

This chain joins TRBV2 and TRBJ2-5; D may be TRBD2 (6 bases). Germline lookup yields CDR1 SNHLY and CDR2 FYNNEI. V was shortened by 1 base and J by 3 bases, with 9 bases between the two germline ends. This CDR3 contains 14 residues. The CDR3 nucleotides read TGTGCCAGCAGTGAAGGAAGGAGGGAAGAGACCCAGTACTTC. Amino acids: CASSEGRREETQYF.

The chain combines TRBV7-9 with TRBJ2-1, with D tentatively TRBD1 (6 bases). The CDR3 spans 15 residues. Germline V lookup: CDR1 SEHNR, CDR2 FQNEAQ (reference sequence). V lost 2 bases and J 3 bases, leaving 11 bases between the germline ends. The CDR3, as DNA: TGTGCCAGCAGCTTAACAGGGTTGGGCTACAATGAGCAGTTCTTC. Translated, it gives CASSLTGLGYNEQFF.

A few counts support this clonotype. V usage is TRBV12-3 or TRBV12-4 and J usage is TRBJ2-3; 7 bases are shared with TRBD2. The CDR3 is made up of 15 amino acids. The V gene end was trimmed by 4 bases and the J gene end by 4 bases; junction bases not matched to a gene: 8. CDR3 region: CASSYSGKGPDTQYF. The CDR3, as DNA: TGTGCCAGCAGTTACAGCGGGAAGGGTCCAGATACGCAGTATTTT.

This chain joins TRBV4-3 and TRBJ2-7; no definite D call. The length of the CDR3 is 14 residues. The V and J ends lost 0 bases and 3 bases respectively, with 9 bases between them. Germline CDR1 is LGHNA and CDR2 is YSLEER. The CDR3 loop is CASSQDWKYYEQYF. The CDR3 coding sequence is TGCGCCAGCAGCCAAGATTGGAAATACTACGAGCAGTACTTC.